One and the same sample provided the 5 T cell receptor beta chains below, sequenced in a study of control samples from healthy donors and cancer patients (TCRdb year 2020). The receptor library was made with the immunoSEQ multiplex PCR assay. Drawn from immuneACCESS, this table holds only the in-frame rearrangements with V and J called that TCRdb kept. Clones are partly lost; checked studies trace under half to an unresolved V gene and leave the rest unexplained. The sample contains around 28,000 clones, around 90% of them found a single time. The ten largest account for 10% to 15% of the sample. Sequenced: PBMCs. The source of these receptors is a man in his forties or fifties with lung cancer.

This chain links TRBV5-1 with TRBJ1-1, with unresolved D. The germline V gene encodes CDR1 SGHRS and CDR2 YFSETQ. Trimming took 4 bases from V and 0 from J, leaving 16 bases between them. The CDR3 runs 16 residues. As DNA, the CDR3 is TGCGCCAGCAGCATGCCTCTGGGTCCGGTGAACACTGAAGCTTTCTTT. This sequence encodes CASSMPLGPVNTEAFF.

This chain uses TRBV4-1 with TRBJ1-2; the D is unclear. Trimming shortened V by 0 bases and J by 0 bases, and 8 bases separated the two germline ends. CDR1 and CDR2 (germline): MGHRA, YSYEKL. This CDR3 contains 15 residues. The CDR3 DNA reads as TGCGCCAGCAGCCAAGAGACAACAACTAACTATGGCTACACCTTC. Protein sequence: CASSQETTTNYGYTF.

V gene TRBV5-1 combines with J gene TRBJ1-6; D is undetermined. Germline loops: CDR1 SGHRS, CDR2 YFSETQ. The CDR3 extends over 16 amino acids. Trimming removed 4 bases from V and 5 bases from J, with 16 bases in between. CDR3 sequence: CASSPGVGNNNSPLHF. DNA of the CDR3: TGCGCCAGCAGCCCGGGCGTGGGTAACAATAATTCACCCCTCCACTTT. The whole variable domain, filled in from reference TRBV5-1 and TRBJ1-6, reads KAGVTQTPRYLIKTRGQQVTLSCSPISGHRSVSWYQQTPGQGLQFLFEYFSETQRNKGNFPGRFSGRQFSNSRSEMNVSTLELGDSALYLCASSPGVGNNNSPLHFGNGTRLTVT.

The rearrangement links TRBV20-1 to TRBJ1-1; D is unresolved. CDR1 is DFQATT, CDR2 SNEGSKA, per germline (reference sequence). Between the trimmed V and J ends, which lost 7 bases and 5 bases, there was a span of 8 bases. This CDR3 is built from 10 residues. The DNA for the CDR3 is TGCAGTGAAAAGGGAACTGAAGCTTTCTTT. Its protein product is CSEKGTEAFF.

This clone has just one count. The chain joins TRBV9 to TRBJ2-2; D perhaps matches TRBD1 (5 bases). V was cut by 0 bases and J by 6 bases, with 15 bases left in between. Germline-derived CDR1 and CDR2 are SGDLS and YYNGEE. The CDR3 totals 16 residues. The CDR3 DNA is TGTGCCAGCAGCGTAGCTACGAGCCAAGGGGCCGGGGAGCTGTTTTTT. Translated: CASSVATSQGAGELFF.